A selection of T cell receptor beta chains follows, all from one sample in a study of metastatic and nonmetastatic thyroid tumors. TCRdb ran MiXCR on the PCR reads. The sample shows more than 10,000 clones, roughly 12% of them seen only once. Source material: blood. Every receptor here comes from a female donor with papillary thyroid cancer or a benign thyroid nodule (not recorded which). Some clones in this sample may be carry-over from other donors' samples. Each CDR3 is given with its conserved first and last residue. A D gene is named only where the DNA matches it firmly. Rows may omit the clone size; those that give it use once, few, many or a size class.

>many|.|TRBV6-6|TRBJ2-3
CASSYSGSSTDTQYF
TGTGCCAGCAGTTACTCCGGGTCGAGCACAGATACGCAGTATTTT
>many|.|TRBV5-1|TRBJ2-5
CASSLGSQETQYF
TGCGCCAGCAGCTTAGGCAGCCAAGAGACCCAGTACTTC
>many|TRBD2|TRBV18|TRBJ2-3
CASSPYRLAGESTDTQYF
TGTGCCAGCTCACCATACCGACTAGCGGGGGAGAGCACAGATACGCAGTATTTT
>many|.|TRBV10-3|TRBJ1-5
CAISDPEGSNQPQHF
TGTGCCATCAGTGACCCGGAGGGGAGCAATCAGCCCCAGCATTTT
>few|.|TRBV25-1|TRBJ1-5
CASSVADQPQDF
TGTGCCAGCAGTGTAGCTGATCAGCCCCAGGATTTT
>many|.|TRBV9|TRBJ2-1
CASSVNGYNEQFF
TGTGCCAGCAGCGTAAACGGATACAATGAGCAGTTCTTC
>many|.|TRBV10-1|TRBJ2-1
CASSESGSGPLLFF
TGCGCCAGCAGTGAGTCGGGTTCTGGTCCTTTGTTGTTCTTC
>.|TRBD2|TRBV9|TRBJ2-7
CASSLTTGLAVYQQYF
TGTGCCAGCAGCTTAACAACGGGACTAGCGGTCTACCAGCAGTACTTC
>.|.|TRBV12-3/TRBV12-4|TRBJ1-5
CASSLGGLQPQHF
TGTGCCAGCAGTTTAGGGGGGCTGCAGCCCCAGCATTTT
>.|.|TRBV18|TRBJ1-1
CASSPGKVNTEAFF
TGTGCCAGCTCACCGGGGAAGGTGAACACTGAAGCTTTCTTT
>many|.|TRBV20-1|TRBJ2-2
CSARYEAGELFF
TGCAGTGCTAGATACGAAGCCGGGGAGCTGTTTTTT
>many|TRBD1|TRBV3-1|TRBJ1-1
CASSLPDRGREAFF
TGTGCCAGCAGCCTTCCAGACAGGGGGCGAGAGGCTTTCTTT
>once|TRBD2|TRBV30|TRBJ2-1
CAWSLAGGLFRQFF
TGTGCCTGGAGTCTAGCGGGAGGGCTTTTTCGGCAGTTCTTC
>many|.|TRBV29-1|TRBJ1-1
CSVEGRGRTEAFF
TGCAGCGTTGAGGGCAGGGGTCGGACTGAAGCTTTCTTT
>.|.|TRBV28|TRBJ2-7
CASRGDTYEQYF
TGTGCCAGCAGAGGGGATACCTACGAGCAGTACTTC
>many|TRBD1|TRBV29-1|TRBJ2-2
CSAVQGAGTGELFF
TGCAGCGCTGTACAGGGGGCGGGCACCGGAGAGCTGTTTTTT
>medium-sized|.|TRBV4-2|TRBJ2-7
CASSLNRDPSIYEQYF
TGTGCCAGCAGCCTGAACCGGGACCCCTCAATCTACGAGCAGTACTTC
>.|.|TRBV28|TRBJ2-1
CAISLLLGVDAGTRLGQFF
TGTGCCATCAGTTTACTCCTAGGGGTTGACGCCGGGACCCGTCTTGGGCAGTTCTTC
>medium-sized|.|TRBV12-3/TRBV12-4|TRBJ1-2
CASSLETGINYGYTF
TGTGCCAGCAGTTTAGAGACAGGAATCAACTATGGCTACACCTTC
>many|TRBD1|TRBV9|TRBJ1-1
CASSADRMNTEAFF
TGTGCCAGCAGCGCGGACAGGATGAACACTGAAGCTTTCTTT
>medium-sized|TRBD2|TRBV7-2|TRBJ2-7
CASSQTSGSSYEQYF
TGTGCCAGCAGCCAAACTAGCGGGAGCTCCTACGAGCAGTACTTC
>many|.|TRBV20-1|TRBJ2-1
CSAREPKVPYNEQFF
TGCAGTGCTAGAGAGCCGAAAGTCCCATACAATGAGCAGTTCTTC
>many|.|TRBV2|TRBJ2-1
CASAWAASYNEQFF
TGTGCCAGCGCTTGGGCGGCCTCCTACAATGAGCAGTTCTTC
>many|.|TRBV20-1|TRBJ2-7
CSARQTTYEQYF
TGCAGTGCTAGACAGACTACCTACGAGCAGTACTTC
>many|TRBD2|TRBV2|TRBJ2-5
CASSLTSGSLGETQYF
TGTGCCAGCAGTCTGACTAGCGGGTCCTTGGGGGAGACCCAGTACTTC
>many|.|TRBV4-1|TRBJ1-1
CASSQQQEFTEAFF
TGCGCCAGCAGCCAACAACAGGAGTTCACTGAAGCTTTCTTT
>medium-sized|.|TRBV7-8|TRBJ1-1
CASSLVGIKAFF
TGTGCCAGCAGCTTAGTGGGAATAAAAGCTTTCTTT
>few|TRBD1|TRBV6-1|TRBJ1-6
CASTSGGGYSPLHF
TGTGCCAGCACCTCAGGGGGGGGCTATTCACCCCTCCACTTT
>few|.|TRBV2|TRBJ2-7
CASSEQGSYEQYF
TGTGCCAGCAGTGAACAGGGCTCCTACGAGCAGTACTTC
>.|TRBD1|TRBV20-1|TRBJ1-3
CSAETRTGFGNTIYF
TGCAGTGCCGAAACCCGGACAGGGTTCGGAAACACCATATATTTT
>many|.|TRBV20-1|TRBJ2-3
CSARDPPWLSDTQYF
TGCAGTGCTAGAGATCCCCCGTGGTTATCAGATACGCAGTATTTT
>many|TRBD2|TRBV3-1|TRBJ2-1
CASSQAGGGQFF
TGTGCCAGCAGCCAAGCGGGGGGTGGGCAGTTCTTC
>many|TRBD1|TRBV18|TRBJ1-5
CASSRGTGFNQPQHF
TGTGCCAGCTCTCGCGGGACAGGGTTTAATCAGCCCCAGCATTTT
>large|.|TRBV9|TRBJ1-4
CASSGSNEKLFF
TGTGCCAGCAGCGGGTCCAATGAAAAACTGTTTTTT
>many|TRBD1|TRBV29-1|TRBJ2-1
CSVGTGTGGGNEQFF
TGCAGCGTGGGGACCGGGACAGGGGGGGGAAATGAGCAGTTCTTC
>.|.|TRBV6-5|TRBJ2-1
CASSTEGSYNEQFF
TGTGCCAGTAGTACTGAAGGCTCCTACAATGAGCAGTTCTTC